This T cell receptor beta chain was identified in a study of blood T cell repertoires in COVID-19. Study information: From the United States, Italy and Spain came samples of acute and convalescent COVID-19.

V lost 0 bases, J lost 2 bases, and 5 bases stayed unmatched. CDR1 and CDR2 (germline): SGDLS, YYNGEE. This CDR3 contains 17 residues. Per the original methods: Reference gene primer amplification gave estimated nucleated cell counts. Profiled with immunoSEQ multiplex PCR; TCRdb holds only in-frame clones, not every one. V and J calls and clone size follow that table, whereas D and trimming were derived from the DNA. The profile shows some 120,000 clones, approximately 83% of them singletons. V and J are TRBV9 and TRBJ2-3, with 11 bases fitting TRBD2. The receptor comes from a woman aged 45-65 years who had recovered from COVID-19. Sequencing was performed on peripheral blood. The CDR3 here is CASSVGISGGATDTQYF. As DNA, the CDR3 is TGTGCCAGCAGCGTAGGAATTAGCGGGGGGGCCACAGATACGCAGTATTTT.